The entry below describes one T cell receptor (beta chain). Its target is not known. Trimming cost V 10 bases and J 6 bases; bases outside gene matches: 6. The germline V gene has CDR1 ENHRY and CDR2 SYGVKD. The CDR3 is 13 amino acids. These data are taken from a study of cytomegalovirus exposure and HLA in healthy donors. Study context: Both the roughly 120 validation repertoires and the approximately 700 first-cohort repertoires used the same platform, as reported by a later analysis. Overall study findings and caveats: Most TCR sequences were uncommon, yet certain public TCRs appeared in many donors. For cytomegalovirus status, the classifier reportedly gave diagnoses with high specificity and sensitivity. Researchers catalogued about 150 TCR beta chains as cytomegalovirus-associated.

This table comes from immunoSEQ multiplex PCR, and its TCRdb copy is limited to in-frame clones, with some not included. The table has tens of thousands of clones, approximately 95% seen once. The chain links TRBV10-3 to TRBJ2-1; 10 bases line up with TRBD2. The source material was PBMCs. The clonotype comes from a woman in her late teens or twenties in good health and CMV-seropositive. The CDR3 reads CASRSSGGNEQFF. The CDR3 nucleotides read TGTGCCAGCCGTTCTAGCGGGGGCAATGAGCAGTTCTTC.